This TCR beta chain was sequenced during a study of T-cell reconstitution after alpha-beta-depleted transplantation in children. Study results and caveats: Expanded graft clones, several hundred of them, were reportedly the source of alpha-beta T cells about two months after transplant. Elevated TCRbeta diversity at day 60 was traced, in some patients, to surviving recipient T cells and thymic progenitors.

The TCRbeta library was prepared with unique molecular identifiers. In TCRdb, the PCR reads were re-called with MiXCR into one record per CDR3 protein. Of 150,000 to 250,000 distinct CDR3 sequences listed, about 6% are singletons. This clonotype has at least ten counts. Antigen specificity is unknown. CDR3 size: 14 residues. V shed 4 bases and J 5 bases; nucleotides not matched to a gene: 7. Per germline, CDR1 DFQATT and CDR2 SNEGSKA (reference sequence). This sequence was found in a girl less than two years old with combined immunodeficiency, due to receive a stem cell transplant. V is TRBV20-1 and J is TRBJ2-1; 8 positions agree with TRBD2. The sample was PBMCs, taken before TCRalphabeta/CD19-depleted stem cell transplant. CDR3 region: CSAKVMREDNEQFF. CDR3 sequence (DNA): TGCAGTGCTAAGGTAATGCGGGAGGACAATGAGCAGTTCTTC.